The 5 T cell receptor beta chains below were found in one sample sequenced in a study of cytomegalovirus exposure and HLA in healthy donors. 60 Vbeta and 13 Jbeta primers were used in PCR. The data were produced by immunoSEQ multiplex PCR, yet TCRdb's version contains in-frame clones alone and is incomplete. The sample table sets out fewer than 30,000 clones. The sample consisted of PBMCs. All receptors come from a man in his thirties or forties in good health and CMV-seronegative.

The V call is TRBV6-5, the J call TRBJ1-1; 9 positions match TRBD1. J was trimmed by 4 bases and V by 6 bases; bases with no gene match: 0. The germline V gene encodes CDR1 MNHEY and CDR2 SVGAGI. The CDR3 is 12 residues long. CDR3 protein: CASRTGGTEAFF. In DNA, the CDR3 is TGTGCCAGCAGGACAGGGGGCACTGAAGCTTTCTTT.

The gene calls are TRBV28 and TRBJ1-2; TRBD1 is a possible D gene (5 bases). There are 15 residues in the CDR3. Germline CDR1 and CDR2: MDHEN and SYDVKM. The ends were cut back, 5 bases at V and 2 bases at J, with 15 bases in the middle. The CDR3, as DNA: TGTGCCAGCAGTCCCTTAGACAGACTGAACTATGGCTACACCTTC. Encoded protein: CASSPLDRLNYGYTF.

The V gene is TRBV18, the J gene TRBJ1-1; unclear D gene. CDR3 length: 12 residues. With 3 bases removed from V and 5 bases from J, the gap between germline ends came to 7 bases. Germline V lookup: CDR1 KGHSH, CDR2 LQKENI. The CDR3 loop is CASSPGVTEAFF. The CDR3 nucleotides are TGTGCCAGCTCACCCGGGGTTACTGAAGCTTTCTTT. Combining the CDR3 with reference TRBV18 and TRBJ1-1 gives the whole variable domain NAGVMQNPRHLVRRRGQEARLRCSPMKGHSHVYWYRQLPEEGLKFMVYLQKENIIDESGMPKERFSAEFPKEGPSILRIQQVVRGDSAAYFCASSPGVTEAFFGQGTRLTVV.

The chain links TRBV6-5 to TRBJ2-7, with 7 bases matching TRBD1. Germline V gives CDR1 MNHEY, CDR2 SVGAGI. The junction had 3 bases not matched to a gene; V was cut back by 2 bases and J by 2 bases. This CDR3 comprises 14 residues. The CDR3 DNA sequence: TGTGCCAGCAGTTACCGACAGGGCCCCTACGAGCAGTACTTC. Amino acid sequence: CASSYRQGPYEQYF.

The chain joins TRBV7-9 to TRBJ2-3; D is possibly TRBD1 (5 bases). Germline V gene sequence: CDR1 SEHNR, CDR2 FQNEAQ (reference sequence). V gave up 5 bases and J gave up 3 bases, with 15 bases separating them. This CDR3 is 15 amino acids long. In nucleotides, the CDR3 is TGTGCCAGCAGCCCGCCGACAGAAGAAACAGATACGCAGTATTTT. It encodes CASSPPTEETDTQYF.